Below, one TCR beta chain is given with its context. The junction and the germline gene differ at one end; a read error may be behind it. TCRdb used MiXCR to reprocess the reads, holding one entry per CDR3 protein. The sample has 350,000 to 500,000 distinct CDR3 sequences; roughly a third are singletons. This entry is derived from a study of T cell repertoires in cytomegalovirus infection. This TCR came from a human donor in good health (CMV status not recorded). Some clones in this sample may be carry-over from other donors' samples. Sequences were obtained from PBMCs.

CDR3 in amino acids: CARSYRAGDTQYF. The CDR3 region has the DNA TGTGCCCGCAGTTACAGGGCGGGGGATACGCAGTATTTT. V and J are TRBV6-5 and TRBJ2-3; possibly TRBD1 or TRBD2 for D (6 bases each). The CDR3 consists of 13 residues. The germline V gene encodes CDR1 MNHEY and CDR2 SVGAGI.